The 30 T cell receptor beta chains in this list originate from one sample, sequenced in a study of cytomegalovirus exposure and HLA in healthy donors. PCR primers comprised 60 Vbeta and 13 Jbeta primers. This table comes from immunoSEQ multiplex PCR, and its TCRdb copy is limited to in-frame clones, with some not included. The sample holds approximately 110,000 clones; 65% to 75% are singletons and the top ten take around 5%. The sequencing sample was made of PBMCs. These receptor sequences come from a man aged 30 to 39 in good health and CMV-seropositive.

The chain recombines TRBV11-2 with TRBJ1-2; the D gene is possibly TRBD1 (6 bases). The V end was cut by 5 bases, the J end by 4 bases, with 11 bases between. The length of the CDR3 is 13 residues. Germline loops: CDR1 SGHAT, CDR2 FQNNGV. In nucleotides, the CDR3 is TGTGCCAGCAGCAAAAACAGGGTCTATGGCTACACCTTC. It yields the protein CASSKNRVYGYTF.

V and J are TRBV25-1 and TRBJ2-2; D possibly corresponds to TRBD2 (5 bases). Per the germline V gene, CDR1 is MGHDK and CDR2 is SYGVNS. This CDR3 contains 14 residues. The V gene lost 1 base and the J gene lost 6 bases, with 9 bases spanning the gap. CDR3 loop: CASSESIGAGELFF. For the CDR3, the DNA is TGTGCCAGCAGTGAATCGATCGGGGCCGGGGAGCTGTTTTTT.

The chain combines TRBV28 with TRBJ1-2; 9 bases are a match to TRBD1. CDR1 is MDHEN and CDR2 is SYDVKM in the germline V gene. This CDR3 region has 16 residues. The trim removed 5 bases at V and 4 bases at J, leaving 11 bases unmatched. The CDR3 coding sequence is TGTGCCAGCAGTGGTAGTCCCGGGACAGGGCTCTATGGCTACACCTTC. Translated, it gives CASSGSPGTGLYGYTF.

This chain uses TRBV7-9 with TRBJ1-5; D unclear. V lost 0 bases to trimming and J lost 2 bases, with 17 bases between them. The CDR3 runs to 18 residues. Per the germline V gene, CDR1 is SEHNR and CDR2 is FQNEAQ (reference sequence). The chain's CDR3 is CASSLALFRPTGNQPQHF. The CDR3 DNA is TGTGCCAGCAGCTTAGCACTTTTCCGGCCGACTGGCAATCAGCCCCAGCATTTT.

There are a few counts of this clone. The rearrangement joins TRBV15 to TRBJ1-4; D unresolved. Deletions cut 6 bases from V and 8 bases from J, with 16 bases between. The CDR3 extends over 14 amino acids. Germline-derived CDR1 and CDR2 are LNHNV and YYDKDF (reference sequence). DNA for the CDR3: TGTGCCACCAGTCGGGAGACGAGCGGGGAAAAACTGTTTTTT. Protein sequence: CATSRETSGEKLFF.

CDR3 loop: CASSETLGQPQHF. In DNA, the CDR3 is TGCGCCAGCAGTGAGACACTAGGTCAGCCCCAGCATTTT. The chain links TRBV10-1 to TRBJ1-5; D unresolved. This CDR3 comprises 13 residues. The germline CDR1 and CDR2 sequences are WNHNN and SYGVQD (reference sequence). The V end was cut by 2 bases, the J end by 6 bases, with 8 bases between.

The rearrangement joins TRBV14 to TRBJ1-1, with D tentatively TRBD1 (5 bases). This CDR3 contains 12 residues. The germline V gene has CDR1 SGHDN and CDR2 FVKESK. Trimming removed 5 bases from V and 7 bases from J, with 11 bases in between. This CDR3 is CASSVQGLEAFF. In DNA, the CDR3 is TGTGCCAGCAGCGTTCAGGGCCTTGAAGCTTTCTTT.

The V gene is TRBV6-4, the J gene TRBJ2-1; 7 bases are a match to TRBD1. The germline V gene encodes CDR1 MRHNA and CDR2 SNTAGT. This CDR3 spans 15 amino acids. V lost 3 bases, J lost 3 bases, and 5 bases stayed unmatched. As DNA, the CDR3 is TGTGCCAGCAGTGAGGGGGCAGGGGGCTACAATGAGCAGTTCTTC. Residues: CASSEGAGGYNEQFF.

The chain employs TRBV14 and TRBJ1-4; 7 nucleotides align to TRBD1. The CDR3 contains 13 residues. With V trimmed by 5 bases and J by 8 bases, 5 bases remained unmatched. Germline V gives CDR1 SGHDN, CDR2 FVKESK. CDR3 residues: CASSDRVREKLFF. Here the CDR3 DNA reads TGTGCCAGCAGCGACAGGGTCAGAGAAAAACTGTTTTTT.

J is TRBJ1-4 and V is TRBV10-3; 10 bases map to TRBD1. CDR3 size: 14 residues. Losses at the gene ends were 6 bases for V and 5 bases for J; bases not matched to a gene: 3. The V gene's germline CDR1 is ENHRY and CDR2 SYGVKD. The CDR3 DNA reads TGTGCCATCAGGAGACAGGGGGCGAATGAAAAACTGTTTTTT. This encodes CAIRRQGANEKLFF.

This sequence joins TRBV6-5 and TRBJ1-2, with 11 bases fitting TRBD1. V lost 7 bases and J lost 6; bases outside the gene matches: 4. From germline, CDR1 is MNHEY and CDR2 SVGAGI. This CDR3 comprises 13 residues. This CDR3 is CASTRTGGHGYTF. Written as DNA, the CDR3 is TGTGCCAGCACTAGGACAGGGGGCCATGGCTACACCTTC.

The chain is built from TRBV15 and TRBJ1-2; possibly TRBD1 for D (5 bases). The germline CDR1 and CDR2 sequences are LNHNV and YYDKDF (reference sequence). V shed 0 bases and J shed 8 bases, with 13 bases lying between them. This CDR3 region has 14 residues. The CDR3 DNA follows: TGTGCCACCAGCAGAGATCTCGGGGGGATCGGCTACACCTTC. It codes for CATSRDLGGIGYTF.

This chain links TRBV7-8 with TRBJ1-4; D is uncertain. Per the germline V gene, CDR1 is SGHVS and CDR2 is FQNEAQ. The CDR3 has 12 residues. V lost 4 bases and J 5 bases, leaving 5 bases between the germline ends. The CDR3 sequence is CASSSRNEKLFF. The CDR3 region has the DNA TGTGCCAGCAGCTCCAGGAATGAAAAACTGTTTTTT.

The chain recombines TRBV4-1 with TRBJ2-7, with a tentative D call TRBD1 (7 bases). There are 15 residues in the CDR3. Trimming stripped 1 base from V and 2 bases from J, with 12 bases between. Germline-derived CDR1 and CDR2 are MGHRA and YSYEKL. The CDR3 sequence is CASSQVGRGAYEQYF. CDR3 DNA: TGCGCCAGCAGCCAAGTCGGCAGGGGGGCCTACGAGCAGTACTTC.

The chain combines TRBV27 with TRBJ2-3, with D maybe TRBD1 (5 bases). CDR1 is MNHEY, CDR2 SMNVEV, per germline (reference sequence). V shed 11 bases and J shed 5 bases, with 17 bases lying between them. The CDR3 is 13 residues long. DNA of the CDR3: TGTGCCTCGAGGCGGACACGCCTAGATACGCAGTATTTT. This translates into CASRRTRLDTQYF.

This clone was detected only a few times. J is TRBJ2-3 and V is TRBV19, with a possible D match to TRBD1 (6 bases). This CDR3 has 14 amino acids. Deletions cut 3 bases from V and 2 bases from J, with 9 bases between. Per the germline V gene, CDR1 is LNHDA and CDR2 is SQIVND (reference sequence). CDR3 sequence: CASSIEGVTDTQYF. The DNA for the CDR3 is TGTGCCAGTAGTATTGAGGGGGTCACAGATACGCAGTATTTT.

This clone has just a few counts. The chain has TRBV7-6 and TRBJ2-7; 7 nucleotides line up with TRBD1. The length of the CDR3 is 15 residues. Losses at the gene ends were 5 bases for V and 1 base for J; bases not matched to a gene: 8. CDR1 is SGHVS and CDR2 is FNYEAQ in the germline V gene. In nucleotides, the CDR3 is TGTGCCAGCAGCAGAGACAGGGCCTCGTCCTACGAGCAGTACTTC. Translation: CASSRDRASSYEQYF.

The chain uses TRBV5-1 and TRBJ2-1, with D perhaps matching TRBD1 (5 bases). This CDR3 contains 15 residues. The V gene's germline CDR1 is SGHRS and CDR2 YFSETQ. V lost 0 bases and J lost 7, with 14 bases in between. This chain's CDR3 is CASSLGQGIGNEQFF. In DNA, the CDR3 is TGCGCCAGCAGCTTGGGGCAGGGAATTGGGAATGAGCAGTTCTTC.

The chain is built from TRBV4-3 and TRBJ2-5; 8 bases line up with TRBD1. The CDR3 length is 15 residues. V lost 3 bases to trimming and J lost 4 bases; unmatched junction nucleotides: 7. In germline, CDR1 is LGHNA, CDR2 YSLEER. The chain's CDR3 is CASSQEDRGGETQYF. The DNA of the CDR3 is TGCGCCAGCAGCCAGGAAGACAGGGGCGGAGAGACCCAGTACTTC.

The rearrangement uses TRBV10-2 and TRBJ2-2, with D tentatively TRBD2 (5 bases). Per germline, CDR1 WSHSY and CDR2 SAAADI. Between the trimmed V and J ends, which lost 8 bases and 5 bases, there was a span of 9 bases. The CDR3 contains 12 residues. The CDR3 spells CASSGLTGELFF. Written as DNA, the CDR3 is TGCGCCAGCTCGGGGTTAACCGGGGAGCTGTTTTTT.

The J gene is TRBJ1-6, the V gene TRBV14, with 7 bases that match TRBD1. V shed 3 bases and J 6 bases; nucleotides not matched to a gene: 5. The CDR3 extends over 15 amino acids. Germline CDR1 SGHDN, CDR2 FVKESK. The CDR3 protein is CASSHSRGVNSPLHF. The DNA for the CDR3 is TGTGCCAGCAGCCACAGCAGGGGGGTTAATTCACCCCTCCACTTT.

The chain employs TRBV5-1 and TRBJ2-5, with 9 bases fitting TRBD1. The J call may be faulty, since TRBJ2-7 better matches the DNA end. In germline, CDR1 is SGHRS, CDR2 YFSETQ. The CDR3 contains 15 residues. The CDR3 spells CASSPTGGASYEQYF. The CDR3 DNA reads TGCGCCAGCAGCCCAACAGGGGGCGCGTCCTACGAGCAGTACTTC.

For the CDR3, the DNA is TGTGCCAGCAGGATACAGGGGGCGCAGGGAAACACCATATATTTT. Its translation: CASRIQGAQGNTIYF. The chain recombines TRBV6-5 with TRBJ1-3; 9 bases are shared with TRBD1. V was clipped by 6 bases and J by 4 bases; unmatched bases: 7. Germline-derived CDR1 and CDR2 are MNHEY and SVGAGI. The CDR3 contains 15 residues.

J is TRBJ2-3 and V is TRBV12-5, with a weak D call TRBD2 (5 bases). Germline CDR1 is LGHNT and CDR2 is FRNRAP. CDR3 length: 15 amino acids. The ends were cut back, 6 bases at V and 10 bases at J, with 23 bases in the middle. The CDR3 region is CASGHPLRAQQAQYF. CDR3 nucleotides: TGTGCTAGTGGCCACCCTCTGCGGGCCCAACAAGCGCAGTATTTT.

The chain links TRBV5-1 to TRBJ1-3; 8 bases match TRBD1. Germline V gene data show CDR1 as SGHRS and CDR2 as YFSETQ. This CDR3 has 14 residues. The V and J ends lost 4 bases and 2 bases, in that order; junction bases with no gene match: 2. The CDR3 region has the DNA TGCGCCAGCAGCCCGGACAGGGCTGGAAACACCATATATTTT. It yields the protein CASSPDRAGNTIYF.

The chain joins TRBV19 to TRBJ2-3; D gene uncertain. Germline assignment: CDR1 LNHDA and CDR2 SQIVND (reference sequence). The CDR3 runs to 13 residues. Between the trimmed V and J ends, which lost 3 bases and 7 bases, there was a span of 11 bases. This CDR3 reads CASSMTRRNTQYF. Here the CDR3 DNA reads TGTGCCAGTAGTATGACCCGGAGAAATACGCAGTATTTT. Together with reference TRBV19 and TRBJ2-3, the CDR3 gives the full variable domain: DGGITQSPKYLFRKEGQNVTLSCEQNLNHDAMYWYRQDPGQGLRLIYYSQIVNDFQKGDIAEGYSVSREKKESFPLTVTSAQKNPTAFYLCASSMTRRNTQYFGPGTRLTVL.

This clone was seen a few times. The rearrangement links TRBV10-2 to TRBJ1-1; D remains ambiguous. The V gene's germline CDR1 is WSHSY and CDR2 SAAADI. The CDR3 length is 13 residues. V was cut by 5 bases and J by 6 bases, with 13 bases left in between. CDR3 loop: CASSRGESSEAFF. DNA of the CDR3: TGCGCCAGCAGTCGGGGAGAAAGCTCTGAAGCTTTCTTT.

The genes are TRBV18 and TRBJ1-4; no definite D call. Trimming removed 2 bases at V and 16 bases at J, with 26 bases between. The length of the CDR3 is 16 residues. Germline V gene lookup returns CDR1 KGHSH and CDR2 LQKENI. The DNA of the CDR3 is TGTGCCAGCTCACCAAAGATAGAGCAGGATGGAAGTCTTGCGTTTTTT. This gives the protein CASSPKIEQDGSLAFF. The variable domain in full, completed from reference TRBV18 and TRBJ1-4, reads NAGVMQNPRHLVRRRGQEARLRCSPMKGHSHVYWYRQLPEEGLKFMVYLQKENIIDESGMPKERFSAEFPKEGPSILRIQQVVRGDSAAYFCASSPKIEQDGSLAFFGSGTQLSVL.

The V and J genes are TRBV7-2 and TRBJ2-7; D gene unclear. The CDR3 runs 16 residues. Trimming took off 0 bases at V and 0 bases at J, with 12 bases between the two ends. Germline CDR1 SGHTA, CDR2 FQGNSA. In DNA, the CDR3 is TGTGCCAGCAGCTTAGCCTCCGCGTCTAGCTCCTACGAGCAGTACTTC. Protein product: CASSLASASSSYEQYF.

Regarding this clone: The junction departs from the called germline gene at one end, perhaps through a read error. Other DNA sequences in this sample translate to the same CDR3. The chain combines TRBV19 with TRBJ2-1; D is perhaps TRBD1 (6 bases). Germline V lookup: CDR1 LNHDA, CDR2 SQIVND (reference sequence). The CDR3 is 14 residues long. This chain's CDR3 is CASRRGSGYNEQFF. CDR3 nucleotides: TGTGCCAGTAGGAGGGGGAGCGGATACAATGAACAGTTCTTC. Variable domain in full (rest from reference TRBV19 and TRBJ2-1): DGGITQSPKYLFRKEGQNVTLSCEQNLNHDAMYWYRQDPGQGLRLIYYSQIVNDFQKGDIAEGYSVSREKKESFPLTVTSAQKNPTAFYLCASRRGSGYNEQFFGPGTRLTVL.